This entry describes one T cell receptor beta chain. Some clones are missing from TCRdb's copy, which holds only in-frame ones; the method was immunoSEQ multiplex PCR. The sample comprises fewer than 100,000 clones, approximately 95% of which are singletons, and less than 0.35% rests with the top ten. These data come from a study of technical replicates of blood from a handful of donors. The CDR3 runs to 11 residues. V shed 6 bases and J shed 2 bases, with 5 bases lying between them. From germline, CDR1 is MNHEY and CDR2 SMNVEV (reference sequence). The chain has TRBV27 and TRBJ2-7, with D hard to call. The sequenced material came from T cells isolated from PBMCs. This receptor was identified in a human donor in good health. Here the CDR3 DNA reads TGTGCCAGCAGCTCAGCCTACGAGCAGTACTTC. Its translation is CASSSAYEQYF.